What follows are 4 T cell receptor beta chains derived from one specimen sequenced in a study of shared clonotypes between healthy human individuals. Libraries were prepared by immunoSEQ multiplex PCR; TCRdb keeps only in-frame clonotypes and omits some of them. The table has 2 million or so clones, 85% to 95% seen once. Input material: naive CD4+ T cells sorted from blood. Subset denoted: CD45RA+ positively selected. These receptors were obtained from a man aged 18 to 30 in good health.

The J gene is TRBJ2-5, the V gene TRBV30, with D uncertain. The end of the DNA fits TRBJ2-7 better, so the J call may be wrong. CDR3 length equals 14 residues. From germline, CDR1 is GTSNPN and CDR2 SVGIG (reference sequence). The CDR3 DNA sequence: TGTGCCTGGAGTAAGCAACAGAGCTCCTACGAGCAGTACTTC. Residues: CAWSKQQSSYEQYF.

The chain employs TRBV5-6 and TRBJ2-7; D not resolved. V dropped 0 bases and J dropped 2 bases, with 12 bases sitting between them. Looked up from germline, CDR1 is SGHDT and CDR2 is YYEEEE. The CDR3 runs to 15 residues. The DNA of the CDR3 is TGTGCCAGCAGCTTGGCCCCTGGGCAGCCCTACGAGCAGTACTTC. This gives the protein CASSLAPGQPYEQYF.

CDR3 sequence (DNA): TGTGCCAGCAGCTTTACCCCAAGCGGGGGGGCTCGGGCAGATACGCAGTATTTT. It is translated as CASSFTPSGGARADTQYF. The V call is TRBV9, the J call TRBJ2-3; TRBD2 aligns across 10 bases. The CDR3 runs 18 residues. J was trimmed by 4 bases and V by 4 bases; bases with no gene match: 15. Germline V gene lookup returns CDR1 SGDLS and CDR2 YYNGEE.

The chain couples TRBV5-1 to TRBJ1-1; D is uncertain. The CDR3 loop spans 14 amino acids. Germline V gene sequence: CDR1 SGHRS, CDR2 YFSETQ. The germline V and J ends were trimmed by 5 bases and 4 bases, with 15 bases remaining between them. In nucleotides, the CDR3 is TGCGCCAGCAGACCGGGAGAGGCTGGCACTGAAGCTTTCTTT. It encodes CASRPGEAGTEAFF.